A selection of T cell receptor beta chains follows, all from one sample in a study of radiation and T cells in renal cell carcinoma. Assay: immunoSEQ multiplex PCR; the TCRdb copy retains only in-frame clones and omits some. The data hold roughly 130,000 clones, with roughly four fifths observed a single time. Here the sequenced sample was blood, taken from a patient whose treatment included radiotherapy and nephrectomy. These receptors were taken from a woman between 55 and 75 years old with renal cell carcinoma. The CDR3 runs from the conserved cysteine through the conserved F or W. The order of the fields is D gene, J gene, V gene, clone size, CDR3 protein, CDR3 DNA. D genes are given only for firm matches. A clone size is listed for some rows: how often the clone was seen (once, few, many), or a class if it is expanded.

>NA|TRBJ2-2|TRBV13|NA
CASSSDSVTGELFF
TGTGCCAGCAGCAGCGATTCGGTCACCGGGGAGCTGTTTTTT
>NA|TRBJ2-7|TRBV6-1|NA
CASRSRKQGYEQYF
TGTGCCAGCAGAAGTCGAAAACAGGGATACGAGCAGTACTTC
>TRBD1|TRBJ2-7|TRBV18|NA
CASSPSRQGYEQYF
TGTGCCAGCTCACCATCCCGACAGGGCTACGAGCAGTACTTC
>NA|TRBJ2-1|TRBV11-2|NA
CASSFSSDYNEQFF
TGTGCCAGCAGCTTCTCTAGCGACTACAATGAGCAGTTCTTC
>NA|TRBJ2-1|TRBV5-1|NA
CASSLRIANYNEQFF
TGCGCCAGCAGCTTAAGAATAGCGAACTACAATGAGCAGTTCTTC
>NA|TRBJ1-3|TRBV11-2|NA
CASRLQARGAGNTIYF
TGTGCCAGCAGATTACAGGCTCGGGGGGCTGGAAACACCATATATTTT
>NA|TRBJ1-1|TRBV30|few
CAWSGQTMNTEAFF
TGTGCCTGGAGTGGACAGACGATGAACACTGAAGCTTTCTTT
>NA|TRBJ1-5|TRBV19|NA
CASSPSGAQPQHF
TGTGCCAGTAGTCCCTCAGGGGCCCAGCCCCAGCATTTT
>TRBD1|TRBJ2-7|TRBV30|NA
CAWSVRDRASNEQYF
TGTGCCTGGAGTGTACGGGACAGGGCTTCAAACGAGCAGTACTTC
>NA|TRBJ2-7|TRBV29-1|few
CSVGGSGSYEQYF
TGCAGCGTTGGAGGTTCCGGGTCCTACGAGCAGTACTTC
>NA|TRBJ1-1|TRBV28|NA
CASSLPGTGGTEAFF
TGTGCCAGCAGTTTACCGGGGACTGGTGGCACTGAAGCTTTCTTT
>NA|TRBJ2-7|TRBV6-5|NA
CASSYSTGSSYEQYF
TGTGCCAGCAGTTACTCCACAGGGAGCTCCTACGAGCAGTACTTC
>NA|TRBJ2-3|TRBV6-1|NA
CASSVAAVSSTDTQYF
TGTGCCAGCAGTGTCGCGGCAGTTTCTAGCACAGATACGCAGTATTTT
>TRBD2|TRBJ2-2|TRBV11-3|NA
CASSLMSSGGAGELFF
TGTGCCAGCAGCTTGATGTCTAGCGGGGGGGCCGGGGAGCTGTTTTTT
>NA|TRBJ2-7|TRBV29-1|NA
CSVEDQLEGYEQYF
TGCAGCGTTGAAGATCAGTTAGAGGGGTACGAGCAGTACTTC
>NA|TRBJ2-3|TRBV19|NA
CASSIEGGGTDTQYF
TGTGCCAGTAGTATAGAAGGCGGAGGCACAGATACGCAGTATTTT